The 10 T cell receptor beta chains presented below share a single source sample, sequenced in a study of cytomegalovirus exposure and HLA in healthy donors. Researchers ran the PCR with 60 Vbeta and 13 Jbeta primers. Sequencing was performed with immunoSEQ multiplex PCR; in TCRdb, only in-frame clones are kept and a portion is missing. This table has tens of thousands of clones, around three quarters appearing once. The sequenced sample consisted of PBMCs. The receptors stem from a man between 25 and 39 years old in good health and CMV-seronegative.

The CDR3 loop reads CASSQALGRAGINSPLHF. In nucleotides, the CDR3 is TGTGCCAGCAGCCAAGCATTAGGGAGGGCAGGGATTAATTCACCCCTCCACTTT. V gene TRBV4-2 combines with J gene TRBJ1-6, with a tentative D call TRBD1 (5 bases). Germline CDR1 is LGHNA and CDR2 is YNFKEQ. The CDR3 consists of 18 residues. The V and J ends lost 1 base and 6 bases respectively, with 19 bases between them.

About this clone: A junction end diverges from the germline sequence, so it may reflect a read error. This sequence joins TRBV28 and TRBJ1-5; D ambiguous. This CDR3 has 15 residues. Germline CDR1 and CDR2: MDHEN and SYDVKM. Written as DNA, the CDR3 is TGTGCCAGCAGTTTAATTTCAGTTAGCAATCAGCCCCGGCATTTT. Its protein product is CASSLISVSNQPRHF.

The rearrangement joins TRBV14 to TRBJ1-6; D gene ambiguous. V lost 2 bases to trimming and J lost 7 bases, with 3 bases between them. This CDR3 spans 12 amino acids. Germline V lookup: CDR1 SGHDN, CDR2 FVKESK. In DNA, the CDR3 is TGTGCCAGCAGCCAACTAAATTCACCCCTCCACTTT. Its translation: CASSQLNSPLHF.

The chain combines TRBV5-6 with TRBJ2-1, with 11 bases aligning to TRBD2. This CDR3 contains 15 residues. CDR1 is SGHDT and CDR2 is YYEEEE in the germline V gene. Losses at the gene ends were 5 bases for V and 2 bases for J; bases not matched to a gene: 3. CDR3 loop: CASSHSGRAYNEQFF. Written as DNA, the CDR3 is TGTGCCAGCAGTCATAGCGGGAGGGCCTACAATGAGCAGTTCTTC.

The J gene is TRBJ1-2, the V gene TRBV4-1; the D is unclear. The CDR3 sequence is 14 residues long. Germline CDR1 and CDR2: MGHRA and YSYEKL. Trimming left V 1 base short and J 6 bases short, with 12 bases between. CDR3 in amino acids: CASSQVAQVDGYTF. CDR3 nucleotide sequence: TGCGCCAGCAGCCAAGTGGCCCAGGTTGATGGCTACACCTTC.

The chain couples TRBV27 to TRBJ2-7; D gene unclear. This CDR3 region has 15 residues. Trimming removed 2 bases at V and 3 bases at J, with 14 bases between. CDR1 and CDR2 from the germline V gene are MNHEY and SMNVEV (reference sequence). The CDR3 loop is CASSLNKLGSYEQYF. CDR3 nucleotide sequence: TGTGCCAGCAGTTTAAATAAGCTCGGTAGCTACGAGCAGTACTTC.

The chain has TRBV5-8 and TRBJ1-1; 7 positions agree with TRBD1. Looked up from germline, CDR1 is SGHTS and CDR2 is YDEGEE. V gave up 5 bases and J gave up 0 bases; unmatched junction bases: 4. The CDR3 is 14 residues long. In DNA form, the CDR3 reads TGTGCCAGCAGGAACGACAGGGTGAACACTGAAGCTTTCTTT. Translation gives CASRNDRVNTEAFF.

The CDR3 nucleotides are TGTGCCAGCAGTTTAACAATCGGCGGCACGATACGCACAGATACGCAGTATTTT. Amino acids: CASSLTIGGTIRTDTQYF. The chain is built from TRBV27 and TRBJ2-3, with D unresolved. The germline CDR1 and CDR2 sequences are MNHEY and SMNVEV (reference sequence). CDR3 length equals 18 residues. V was clipped by 2 bases and J by 1 base, with 19 bases between them.

The chain joins TRBV9 to TRBJ2-1; 10 bases agree with TRBD2. Trimming removed 2 bases from V and 6 bases from J; junction bases left unmatched: 8. CDR3 length: 16 residues. Germline V gene sequence: CDR1 SGDLS, CDR2 YYNGEE. CDR3 DNA sequence: TGTGCCAGCAGCGTCAGGCTAGCGGGAGCGACCAATGAGCAGTTCTTC. This gives the protein CASSVRLAGATNEQFF.

The rearrangement joins TRBV6-5 to TRBJ1-2; weak D call: TRBD1 (6 bases). The ends were cut back, 5 bases at V and 4 bases at J, with 14 bases in the middle. In germline, CDR1 is MNHEY, CDR2 SVGAGI. The CDR3 consists of 14 residues. This chain's CDR3 is CASSQPGEGYGYTF. CDR3 bases: TGTGCCAGCAGTCAACCAGGGGAGGGCTATGGCTACACCTTC.